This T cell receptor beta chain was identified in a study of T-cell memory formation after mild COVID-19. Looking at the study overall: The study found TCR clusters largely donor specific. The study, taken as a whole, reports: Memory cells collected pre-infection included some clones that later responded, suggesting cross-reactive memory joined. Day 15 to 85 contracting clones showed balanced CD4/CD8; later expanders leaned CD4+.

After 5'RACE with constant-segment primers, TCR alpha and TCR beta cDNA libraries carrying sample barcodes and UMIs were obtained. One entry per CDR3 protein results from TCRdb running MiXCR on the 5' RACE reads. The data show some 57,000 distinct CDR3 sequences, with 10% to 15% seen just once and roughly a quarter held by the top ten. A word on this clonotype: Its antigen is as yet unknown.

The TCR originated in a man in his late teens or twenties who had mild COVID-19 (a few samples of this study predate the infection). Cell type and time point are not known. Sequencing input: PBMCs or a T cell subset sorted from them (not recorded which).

The CDR3 region is CAHQGFRNQPQHF. The CDR3 DNA follows: TGTGCCCACCAGGGGTTTCGAAATCAGCCCCAGCATTTT. The chain carries TRBV6-1 and TRBJ1-5; maybe TRBD1 (6 bases). The CDR3 spans 13 residues. Germline values: CDR1 MNHNS, CDR2 SASEGT. V was cut by 11 bases and J by 4 bases, with 15 bases left in between.